Below are 21 T cell receptor beta chains sequenced from a single sample in a study of T cells after posttransplantation cyclophosphamide. TCRdb keeps only in-frame clones here, not all; method: immunoSEQ multiplex PCR. The data show around 16,000 clones, 84% seen once. Sampled 1 year posttransplant, controls received myeloablative marrow transplants, methotrexate and a calcineurin inhibitor. Specimen: PBMCs, collected 350 to 400 days after allogeneic stem cell transplant with calcineurin inhibitor and methotrexate. These receptors all stem from a male patient younger than 30 who received an allogeneic stem cell transplant from a related donor, was CMV-positive, and had no GVHD. Some T cells may be the graft donor's.

The genes are TRBV5-4 and TRBJ2-5; 12 bases agree with TRBD2. The ends lost 4 bases at V and 5 bases at J; junction bases unmatched: 12. The CDR3 sequence is 17 residues long. CDR1 and CDR2 from the germline V gene are SGHNT and YYREEE (reference sequence). The CDR3 DNA reads as TGTGCCAGCAGCCCCGCGGGACTAGCGGGTCTGGGGGAGACCCAGTACTTC. As protein: CASSPAGLAGLGETQYF. The whole variable domain, filled in from reference TRBV5-4 and TRBJ2-5, reads ETGVTQSPTHLIKTRGQQVTLRCSSQSGHNTVSWYQQALGQGPQFIFQYYREEENGRGNFPPRFSGLQFPNYSSELNVNALELDDSALYLCASSPAGLAGLGETQYFGPGTRLLVL.

The CDR3, as DNA: TGTGCCACCGCAATTAAAACCTTGGAGACTAGCGGGGCCTCCTACGAGCAGTACTTC. Translated, it gives CATAIKTLETSGASYEQYF. The chain recombines TRBV15 with TRBJ2-7; 11 nucleotides match TRBD2. The CDR3 sequence is 19 residues long. V was pared by 8 bases and J by 0 bases, with 18 bases of the junction left unmatched. The V gene's germline CDR1 is LNHNV and CDR2 YYDKDF (reference sequence).

For this clone: The same CDR3 can be traced to other DNA sequences in this sample. The V and J genes are TRBV4-3 and TRBJ1-1; D call uncertain. Per the germline V gene, CDR1 is LGHNA and CDR2 is YSLEER. V was shortened by 0 bases and J by 4 bases, with 9 bases between the two germline ends. The CDR3 totals 14 residues. Written as DNA, the CDR3 is TGCGCCAGCAGCCAAGAGGGTACGGGCACTGAAGCTTTCTTT. Translated: CASSQEGTGTEAFF.

This sequence joins TRBV7-6 and TRBJ1-4; 7 bases are a match to TRBD1. Germline assignment: CDR1 SGHVS and CDR2 FNYEAQ. V was clipped by 6 bases and J by 8 bases; unmatched bases: 9. The CDR3 spans 14 residues. CDR3 sequence reads: CASRITGTAEKLFF. CDR3 nucleotide sequence: TGTGCCAGCAGAATAACCGGGACAGCCGAAAAACTGTTTTTT.

The J gene is TRBJ1-5, the V gene TRBV29-1; D gene unclear. This CDR3 region has 15 residues. Germline CDR1 SQVTM, CDR2 ANQGSEA. V dropped 4 bases and J dropped 4 bases, with 17 bases sitting between them. CDR3 sequence reads: CSVAVAAGDNQPQHF. CDR3 bases: TGCAGCGTTGCGGTAGCAGCCGGGGATAATCAGCCCCAGCATTTT.

This clone appeared a few times. A junction boundary mismatches the germline segment, possibly from a read error. This rearrangement joins TRBV9 to TRBJ2-3; 10 bases map to TRBD2. Germline-derived CDR1 and CDR2 are SGDLS and YYNGEE. The CDR3 sequence is 16 residues long. The CDR3 DNA reads TGTGCCAGCAACGTAGCCGGGACTAGCGTTACAGATACGCAGTATTTT. It translates to CASNVAGTSVTDTQYF.

V and J are TRBV6-1 and TRBJ1-4, with D maybe TRBD1 (6 bases). This CDR3 has 15 residues. Germline V lookup: CDR1 MNHNS, CDR2 SASEGT. Trimming removed 5 bases at V and 2 bases at J, with 12 bases between. CDR3 nucleotide sequence: TGTGCCAGCAGTCTTCTGAGGGGGACTAATGAAAAACTGTTTTTT. Its translation is CASSLLRGTNEKLFF.

The V gene is TRBV7-8, the J gene TRBJ2-3, with 9 bases matching TRBD2. The length of the CDR3 is 16 residues. CDR1 and CDR2 (germline): SGHVS, FQNEAQ. Trimming at V came to 3 bases and at J to 5 bases, leaving 9 bases not matched to a gene. Here the CDR3 DNA reads TGTGCCAGCAGCTTTAGCGGGAGAGGGTTGGGAGATACGCAGTATTTT. It encodes CASSFSGRGLGDTQYF.

This rearrangement joins TRBV28 to TRBJ2-7; the match to TRBD1 covers 9 bases. Germline values: CDR1 MDHEN, CDR2 SYDVKM. Unmatched junction bases numbered 7, after V lost 3 bases and J lost 4 bases. This CDR3 is 15 amino acids long. The CDR3 DNA sequence: TGTGCCAGCAGTTTCGGACAGGGGACAGTATACGAGCAGTACTTC. Translated, it gives CASSFGQGTVYEQYF.

Note on this clone: A much larger clone is a single base away; this may be a read error. Other DNA variants within this sample encode the same CDR3. The V and J genes are TRBV4-1 and TRBJ2-7, with D perhaps matching TRBD2 (5 bases). The CDR3 is made up of 14 amino acids. CDR1 is MGHRA, CDR2 YSYEKL, per germline. Trimming took off 1 base at V and 5 bases at J, with 12 bases between the two ends. DNA of the CDR3: TGCGCCAGCAGCCAAGCAGGCGGGCGGGACGAGCAGTACTTC. As protein: CASSQAGGRDEQYF.

The chain combines TRBV6-5 with TRBJ1-2, with D hard to call. V gave up 5 bases and J gave up 6 bases, with 13 bases separating them. This CDR3 spans 13 amino acids. The germline gives CDR1 MNHEY, CDR2 SVGAGI. The CDR3 region has the DNA TGTGCCAGCAGTCTTCCGGGAGCGGATGGCTACACCTTC. It yields the protein CASSLPGADGYTF.

This clone was found a few times. The chain links TRBV18 to TRBJ2-2; 7 positions agree with TRBD2. The CDR3 is 16 amino acids. Germline values: CDR1 KGHSH, CDR2 LQKENI. Unmatched junction bases numbered 8, after V lost 1 base and J lost 6 bases. In nucleotides, the CDR3 is TGTGCCAGCTCACCACGCGCTAGCGGTCCGTCCGGGGAGCTGTTTTTT. The encoded protein is CASSPRASGPSGELFF.

The V and J genes are TRBV9 and TRBJ2-1, with a weak D call TRBD2 (6 bases). This CDR3 spans 14 amino acids. CDR1 is SGDLS, CDR2 YYNGEE, per germline. V gave up 3 bases and J gave up 2 bases, with 9 bases separating them. DNA of the CDR3: TGTGCCAGCAGCGGACTAGGGACCTACAATGAGCAGTTCTTC. Its protein is CASSGLGTYNEQFF. Full variable domain (remainder filled in from reference TRBV9 and TRBJ2-1): DSGVTQTPKHLITATGQRVTLRCSPRSGDLSVYWYQQSLDQGLQFLIQYYNGEERAKGNILERFSAQQFPDLHSELNLSSLELGDSALYFCASSGLGTYNEQFFGPGTRLTVL.

This rearrangement joins TRBV6-6 to TRBJ1-1, with 10 positions matching TRBD1. With 4 bases clipped from V and 1 base from J, the junction kept 3 bases outside the gene matches. Germline-derived CDR1 and CDR2 are MNHNY and SVGAGI (reference sequence). The CDR3 spans 15 residues. In nucleotides, the CDR3 is TGTGCCAGCAGTTCGGGACAGGGGAGGAACACTGAAGCTTTCTTT. Amino acid sequence: CASSSGQGRNTEAFF.

The chain carries TRBV27 and TRBJ2-4; no definite D call. Trimming shortened V by 3 bases and J by 0 bases, and 12 bases separated the two germline ends. This CDR3 is 16 amino acids long. CDR1 is MNHEY and CDR2 is SMNVEV in the germline V gene (reference sequence). This CDR3 reads CASSFATLIAKNIQYF. CDR3 nucleotides: TGTGCCAGCAGTTTCGCGACTTTGATAGCCAAAAACATTCAGTACTTC.

The genes are TRBV27 and TRBJ2-7; 9 bases map to TRBD1. The CDR3 runs to 15 residues. Germline V gene lookup returns CDR1 MNHEY and CDR2 SMNVEV (reference sequence). The trim removed 5 bases at V and 7 bases at J, leaving 12 bases unmatched. The CDR3 sequence: CASSQTGTGSLEQYF. In nucleotides, the CDR3 is TGTGCCAGCAGTCAGACCGGGACAGGGTCCCTAGAGCAGTACTTC.

The V gene is TRBV5-6, the J gene TRBJ2-5; 7 positions match TRBD1. Germline values: CDR1 SGHDT, CDR2 YYEEEE. V shed 2 bases and J 5 bases; nucleotides not matched to a gene: 6. The CDR3 length is 14 residues. The CDR3 coding sequence is TGTGCCAGCAGCTTCCCGACAGGGAAGGAGACCCAGTACTTC. Its translation is CASSFPTGKETQYF.

This clone was recorded once. DNA for the CDR3: TGTGCCAGCAGTGGTCCACAGGGCGGCTACACCTTC. Its protein product is CASSGPQGGYTF. J is TRBJ1-2 and V is TRBV6-6, with a tentative D call TRBD1 (6 bases). Germline CDR1 reads MNHNY; CDR2 reads SVGAGI (reference sequence). V lost 5 bases and J 8 bases, leaving 12 bases between the germline ends. The CDR3 consists of 12 residues.

To note about this clone: The identical CDR3 is also encoded by other nucleotide sequences in the sample. V gene TRBV4-3 combines with J gene TRBJ2-1; 11 positions match TRBD2. V dropped 4 bases and J dropped 4; count of bases not matched to a gene: 15. This CDR3 comprises 19 residues. The germline CDR1 and CDR2 sequences are LGHNA and YSLEER. The CDR3, as DNA: TGCGCCAGCAGCCTTCTGCCGGGACTAGCGGTTTCCTTATACAATGAGCAGTTCTTC. Encoded protein: CASSLLPGLAVSLYNEQFF.

This clone appeared a few times. The chain combines TRBV7-3 with TRBJ2-5; weak D call: TRBD1 (5 bases). The CDR3 loop spans 14 amino acids. CDR1 and CDR2 from the germline V gene are SGHTA and FQGTGA. With 5 bases removed from V and 2 bases from J, the gap between germline ends came to 12 bases. The chain's CDR3 is CASSAKGAQETQYF. CDR3 bases: TGTGCCAGCAGCGCCAAAGGGGCACAAGAGACCCAGTACTTC.

The chain recombines TRBV5-1 with TRBJ2-1; 7 bases line up with TRBD2. The CDR3 is made up of 17 amino acids. V lost 1 base to trimming and J lost 16 bases; unmatched junction nucleotides: 23. Germline CDR1 reads SGHRS; CDR2 reads YFSETQ. The CDR3: CASSLSGRVNSGTTIFF. In DNA, the CDR3 is TGCGCCAGCAGCTTGTCGGGTCGTGTTAATTCCGGGACTACTATCTTCTTC. Complete variable domain (other parts from reference TRBV5-1 and TRBJ2-1): KAGVTQTPRYLIKTRGQQVTLSCSPISGHRSVSWYQQTPGQGLQFLFEYFSETQRNKGNFPGRFSGRQFSNSRSEMNVSTLELGDSALYLCASSLSGRVNSGTTIFFGPGTRLTVL.